This T cell receptor (beta chain) is from a study of blood T cell repertoires in COVID-19. V lost 7 bases, J lost 4 bases, and 4 bases stayed unmatched. Germline assignment: CDR1 LGHDT and CDR2 YNNKEL (reference sequence). The length of the CDR3 is 14 residues. This clone was detected once. The repertoire was sequenced with immunoSEQ multiplex PCR; TCRdb's copy has only in-frame clones and lacks some. Of around 100,000 clones in the sample, less than 95% were seen once. The sequence came from a man between 18 and 29 years old with COVID-19, enrolled during active disease. The sequenced sample consisted of peripheral blood. This chain joins TRBV3-1 (or the pseudogene TRBV3-2) and TRBJ2-5, with TRBD2 matching 12 bases. CDR3 nucleotide sequence: TGTGCCAGCAACGCACTAGCGGGAGGAGAGACCCAGTACTTC. As protein: CASNALAGGETQYF.